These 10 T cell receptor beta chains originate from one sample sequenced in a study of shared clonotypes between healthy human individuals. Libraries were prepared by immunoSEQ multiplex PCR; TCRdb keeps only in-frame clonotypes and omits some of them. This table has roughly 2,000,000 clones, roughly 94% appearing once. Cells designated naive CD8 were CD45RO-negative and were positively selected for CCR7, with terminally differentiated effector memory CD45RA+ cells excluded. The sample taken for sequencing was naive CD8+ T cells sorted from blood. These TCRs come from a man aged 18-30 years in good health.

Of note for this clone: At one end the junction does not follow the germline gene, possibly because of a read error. The CDR3 DNA reads as TGTGTCAGCAGTTTCGGCGGGAGTCTCGGTGAGCAGTACTTC. Protein product: CVSSFGGSLGEQYF. This chain connects TRBV6-5 to TRBJ2-7, with 7 bases fitting TRBD2. Germline CDR1 MNHEY, CDR2 SVGAGI. The CDR3 totals 14 residues.

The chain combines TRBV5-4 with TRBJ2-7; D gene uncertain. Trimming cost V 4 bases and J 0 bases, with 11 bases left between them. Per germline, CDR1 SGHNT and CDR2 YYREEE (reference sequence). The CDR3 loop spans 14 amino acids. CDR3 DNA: TGTGCCAGCAGCGTGACTGATGGCTCCTACGAGCAGTACTTC. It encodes CASSVTDGSYEQYF.

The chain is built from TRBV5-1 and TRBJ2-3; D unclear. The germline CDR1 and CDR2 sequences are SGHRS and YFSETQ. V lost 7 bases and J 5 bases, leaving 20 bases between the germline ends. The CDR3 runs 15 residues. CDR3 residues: CASSLTGSLLDTQYF. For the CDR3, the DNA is TGCGCCAGCTCACTCACCGGGTCCTTACTAGATACGCAGTATTTT.

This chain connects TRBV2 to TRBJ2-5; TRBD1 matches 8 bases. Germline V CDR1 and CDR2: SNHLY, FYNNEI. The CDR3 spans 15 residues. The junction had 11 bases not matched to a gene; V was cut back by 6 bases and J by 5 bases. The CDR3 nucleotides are TGTGCCAGCAGCGGCTCCCCGGACAGGGCCGAGACCCAGTACTTC. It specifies CASSGSPDRAETQYF.

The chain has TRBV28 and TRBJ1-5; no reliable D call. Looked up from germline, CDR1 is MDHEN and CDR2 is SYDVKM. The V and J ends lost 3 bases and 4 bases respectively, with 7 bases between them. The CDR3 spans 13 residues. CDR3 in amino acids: CASSFNLNQPQHF. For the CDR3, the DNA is TGTGCCAGCAGTTTTAACCTTAATCAGCCCCAGCATTTT. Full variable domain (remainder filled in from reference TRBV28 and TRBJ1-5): DVKVTQSSRYLVKRTGEKVFLECVQDMDHENMFWYRQDPGLGLRLIYFSYDVKMKEKGDIPEGYSVSREKKERFSLILESASTNQTSMYLCASSFNLNQPQHFGDGTRLSIL.

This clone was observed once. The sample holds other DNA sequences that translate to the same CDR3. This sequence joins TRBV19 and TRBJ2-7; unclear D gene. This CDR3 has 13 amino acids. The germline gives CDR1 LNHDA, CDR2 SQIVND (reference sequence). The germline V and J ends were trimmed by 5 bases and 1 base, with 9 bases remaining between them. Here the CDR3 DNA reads TGTGCCAGTAGTCCCGACGGGTCCTACGAGCAGTACTTC. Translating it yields CASSPDGSYEQYF. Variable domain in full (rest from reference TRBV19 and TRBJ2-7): DGGITQSPKYLFRKEGQNVTLSCEQNLNHDAMYWYRQDPGQGLRLIYYSQIVNDFQKGDIAEGYSVSREKKESFPLTVTSAQKNPTAFYLCASSPDGSYEQYFGPGTRLTVT.

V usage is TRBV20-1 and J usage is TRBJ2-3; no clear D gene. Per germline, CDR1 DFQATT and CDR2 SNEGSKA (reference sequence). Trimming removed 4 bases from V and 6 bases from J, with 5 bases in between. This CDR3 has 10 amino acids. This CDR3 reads CSAMFDTQYF. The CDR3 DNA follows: TGCAGTGCTATGTTCGATACGCAGTATTTT.

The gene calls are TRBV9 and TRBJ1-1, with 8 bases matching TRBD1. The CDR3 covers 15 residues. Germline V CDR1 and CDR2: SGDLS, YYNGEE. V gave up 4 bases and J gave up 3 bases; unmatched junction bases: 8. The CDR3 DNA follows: TGTGCCAGCAGCCCGGACAGGGAATTGCACACTGAAGCTTTCTTT. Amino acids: CASSPDRELHTEAFF.

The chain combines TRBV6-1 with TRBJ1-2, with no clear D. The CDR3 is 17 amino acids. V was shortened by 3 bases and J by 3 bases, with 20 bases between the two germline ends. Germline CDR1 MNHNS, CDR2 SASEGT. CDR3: CASSEELVMIGHYGYTF. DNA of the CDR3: TGTGCCAGCAGTGAGGAACTGGTCATGATAGGGCACTATGGCTACACCTTC.

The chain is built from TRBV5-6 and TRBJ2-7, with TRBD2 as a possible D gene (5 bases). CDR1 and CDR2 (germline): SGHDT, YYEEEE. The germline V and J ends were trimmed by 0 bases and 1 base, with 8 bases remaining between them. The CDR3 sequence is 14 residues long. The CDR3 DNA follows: TGTGCCAGCAGCTTGGCCCCGGGGTCCTACGAGCAGTACTTC. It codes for CASSLAPGSYEQYF.